Following are 22 T cell receptor beta chains from one sample sequenced in a study of shared clonotypes between healthy human individuals. Assay used: immunoSEQ multiplex PCR; TCRdb lists only in-frame clones, some missing. This table holds a few hundred thousand clones, over 60% found once. Sequencing was performed on memory CD4+ T cells sorted from blood. Described subset: CD45RA-negative fraction. The origin of the receptors is a young man in good health.

This chain connects TRBV7-2 to TRBJ2-1; D ambiguous. The CDR3 has 13 residues. Germline assignment: CDR1 SGHTA and CDR2 FQGNSA. Trimming stripped 4 bases from V and 0 bases from J, with 4 bases between. The CDR3 DNA reads TGTGCCAGCAGCTCAAGCTCCTACAATGAGCAGTTCTTC. It specifies CASSSSSYNEQFF.

DNA for the CDR3: TGTGCCAGCAGTGGCGCGCCAGGGTCGGCTCAGCCCCAGCATTTT. It yields the protein CASSGAPGSAQPQHF. The chain uses TRBV27 and TRBJ1-5; a possible D gene is TRBD1 (5 bases). The V and J ends lost 5 bases and 6 bases respectively, with 17 bases between them. CDR1 is MNHEY and CDR2 is SMNVEV in the germline V gene (reference sequence). This CDR3 spans 15 amino acids.

This clone was seen a few times. The sample carries other DNA sequences with the same CDR3. The rearrangement links TRBV27 to TRBJ1-1, with 7 bases that match TRBD1. V lost 4 bases to trimming and J lost 5 bases; unmatched junction nucleotides: 10. In germline, CDR1 is MNHEY, CDR2 SMNVEV (reference sequence). This CDR3 contains 15 residues. CDR3 nucleotides: TGTGCCAGCAGTTGGGGGGGGCAGGGGGGGACTGAAGCTTTCTTT. Protein: CASSWGGQGGTEAFF.

The V and J genes are TRBV6-1 and TRBJ2-7; D call uncertain. Germline CDR1 and CDR2: MNHNS and SASEGT. Trimming shortened V by 5 bases and J by 2 bases, and 4 bases separated the two germline ends. The CDR3 has 11 amino acids. The CDR3 DNA follows: TGTGCCAGCAGTTACGCCTACGAGCAGTACTTC. Translated: CASSYAYEQYF.

The V call is TRBV4-3, the J call TRBJ2-6; unclear D gene. The CDR3 sequence is 16 residues long. CDR1 LGHNA and CDR2 YSLEER come from the germline V gene. The V and J ends lost 1 base and 1 base respectively, with 8 bases between them. The CDR3 sequence is CASSQVTASGANVLTF. The CDR3 DNA follows: TGCGCCAGCAGCCAAGTAACCGCTTCTGGGGCCAACGTCCTGACTTTC.

This rearrangement joins TRBV10-2 to TRBJ1-2, with D perhaps matching TRBD1 (5 bases). The CDR3 spans 13 residues. Per the germline V gene, CDR1 is WSHSY and CDR2 is SAAADI. V lost 10 bases and J lost 5, with 17 bases in between. CDR3 coding DNA: TGCGCCACCAGCGGGAGGGGATGGTATGGCTACACCTTC. Protein product: CATSGRGWYGYTF.

The gene calls are TRBV5-4 and TRBJ2-7; 10 positions agree with TRBD2. With 4 bases clipped from V and 7 bases from J, the junction kept 11 bases outside the gene matches. The CDR3 has 15 amino acids. The germline CDR1 and CDR2 sequences are SGHNT and YYREEE (reference sequence). Here the CDR3 reads CASSDRNSGRREQYF. The CDR3 region has the DNA TGTGCCAGCAGCGATCGTAATAGCGGGAGGCGAGAGCAGTACTTC.

This sequence joins TRBV5-1 and TRBJ2-7; D could derive from TRBD1 or TRBD2 (5 bases each). The CDR3 contains 16 residues. Between the trimmed V and J ends, which lost 4 bases and 3 bases, there was a span of 20 bases. Germline CDR1 is SGHRS and CDR2 is YFSETQ. The CDR3 region has the DNA TGCGCCAGCAGCACCTCTGCTGGGACGGCCATCTACGAGCAGTACTTC. Translating gives CASSTSAGTAIYEQYF.

The chain uses TRBV6-5 and TRBJ1-1; no reliable D call. The CDR3 length is 13 residues. The germline CDR1 and CDR2 sequences are MNHEY and SVGAGI. V lost 5 bases, J lost 1 base, and 8 bases lay in between. The CDR3, as DNA: TGTGCCAGCAGTGAACGGGGGAACACTGAAGCTTTCTTT. This codes for CASSERGNTEAFF.

This sequence joins TRBV9 and TRBJ2-1; 9 bases are shared with TRBD2. CDR3 size: 15 residues. The junction had 5 bases not matched to a gene; V was cut back by 2 bases and J by 5 bases. CDR1 and CDR2 from the germline V gene are SGDLS and YYNGEE. CDR3 in DNA: TGTGCCAGCAGCGTTAGCCTAGCGGGAAACAATGAGCAGTTCTTC. Its translation: CASSVSLAGNNEQFF.

V usage is TRBV11-2 and J usage is TRBJ2-7; D not certain. Germline V gives CDR1 SGHAT, CDR2 FQNNGV. V dropped 4 bases and J dropped 4 bases, with 11 bases sitting between them. CDR3 size: 13 residues. The CDR3 sequence is CASSYRVDYEQYF. CDR3 nucleotides: TGTGCCAGCAGCTATCGGGTGGATTACGAGCAGTACTTC.

V and J are TRBV7-2 and TRBJ2-3; no clear D gene. V was clipped by 5 bases and J by 6 bases, with 9 bases between them. The length of the CDR3 is 12 residues. CDR1 is SGHTA and CDR2 is FQGNSA in the germline V gene. The CDR3 DNA reads as TGTGCCAGCAGCCCCTATTCGGATACGCAGTATTTT. It encodes CASSPYSDTQYF.

This clone occurred many times. The V gene is TRBV29-1, the J gene TRBJ1-2, with D possibly being TRBD1 (6 bases). V lost 7 bases to trimming and J lost 0 bases, with 15 bases between them. CDR3 length: 14 residues. Germline CDR1 is SQVTM and CDR2 is ANQGSEA. For the CDR3, the DNA is TGCAGCGCCTCGGACAGTCCCCCTAACTATGGCTACACCTTC. The encoded protein is CSASDSPPNYGYTF. The full variable domain, completed using reference TRBV29-1 and TRBJ1-2, is SAVISQKPSRDICQRGTSLTIQCQVDSQVTMMFWYRQQPGQSLTLIATANQGSEATYESGFVIDKFPISRPNLTFSTLTVSNMSPEDSSIYLCSASDSPPNYGYTFGSGTRLTVV.

The rearrangement joins TRBV6-1 to TRBJ2-5, with D perhaps matching TRBD1 or TRBD2 (5 bases each). Trimming removed 7 bases from V and 5 bases from J, with 17 bases in between. CDR1 and CDR2 (germline): MNHNS, SASEGT. This CDR3 region has 14 residues. CDR3 region: CASKGGPGLETQYF. The CDR3 DNA is TGTGCCAGCAAGGGCGGACCGGGGCTGGAGACCCAGTACTTC.

V gene TRBV6-5 combines with J gene TRBJ2-2; TRBD1 is a possible D gene (6 bases). The germline V and J ends were trimmed by 4 bases and 7 bases, with 16 bases remaining between them. Germline V gene sequence: CDR1 MNHEY, CDR2 SVGAGI. CDR3 length equals 15 residues. The CDR3 region has the DNA TGTGCCAGCAGTTCTTGGGGGCGAGAGATCGGGGAGCTGTTTTTT. This sequence encodes CASSSWGREIGELFF.

The chain combines TRBV30 with TRBJ1-1, with 8 nucleotides matching TRBD1. The germline V gene encodes CDR1 GTSNPN and CDR2 SVGIG (reference sequence). This CDR3 contains 14 residues. V was pared by 3 bases and J by 2 bases, with 5 bases of the junction left unmatched. The CDR3 reads CAWSPGQGNTEAFF. CDR3 sequence (DNA): TGTGCCTGGAGCCCCGGACAGGGAAACACTGAAGCTTTCTTT.

V usage is TRBV28 and J usage is TRBJ1-1, with D hard to call. CDR1 is MDHEN, CDR2 SYDVKM, per germline. The CDR3 is 13 residues long. V was pared by 5 bases and J by 5 bases, with 12 bases between. The CDR3 sequence: CASSLTEATEAFF. In DNA form, the CDR3 reads TGTGCCAGCAGTCTCACCGAGGCTACTGAAGCTTTCTTT.

The chain is built from TRBV28 and TRBJ1-2, with a weak D call TRBD1 (5 bases). V was clipped by 1 base and J by 0 bases, with 9 bases between them. Germline V gene sequence: CDR1 MDHEN, CDR2 SYDVKM. The CDR3 is 15 amino acids. CDR3 sequence reads: CASSLSLGANYGYTF. CDR3 in DNA: TGTGCCAGCAGTTTATCCTTAGGGGCTAACTATGGCTACACCTTC.

The chain is built from TRBV10-2 and TRBJ2-3, with a possible D match to TRBD2 (5 bases). The V and J ends lost 4 bases and 0 bases respectively, with 8 bases between them. Looked up from germline, CDR1 is WSHSY and CDR2 is SAAADI. The CDR3 sequence is 14 residues long. The CDR3 DNA is TGCGCCAGCAGTGTTGGGAGTAGCACAGATACGCAGTATTTT. Translated: CASSVGSSTDTQYF.

This clone turned up a few times. The gene calls are TRBV5-1 and TRBJ1-2; TRBD1 is a possible D gene (5 bases). The germline V gene encodes CDR1 SGHRS and CDR2 YFSETQ. The CDR3 extends over 15 amino acids. Trimming stripped 4 bases from V and 8 bases from J, with 21 bases between. The CDR3 protein is CASSLQTGTSGGYTF. The CDR3 DNA reads TGCGCCAGCAGCCTACAGACCGGGACGTCGGGCGGCTACACCTTC.

The chain combines TRBV28 with TRBJ1-5; 8 bases fit TRBD1. V lost 10 bases, J lost 0 bases, and 8 bases stayed unmatched. CDR3 length: 15 residues. Per the germline V gene, CDR1 is MDHEN and CDR2 is SYDVKM. CDR3 nucleotide sequence: TGTGCCACTCGAACGGGACAGGTTAGCAATCAGCCCCAGCATTTT. Its protein is CATRTGQVSNQPQHF.

In DNA form, the CDR3 reads TGTGCCAGCAGCTTGGTGGCAAGCGGACGAGAGACCCAGTACTTC. Amino acids: CASSLVASGRETQYF. This chain uses TRBV5-6 with TRBJ2-5; tentative D call: TRBD2 (5 bases). From germline, CDR1 is SGHDT and CDR2 YYEEEE. V lost 0 bases, J lost 4 bases, and 13 bases lay in between. The CDR3 extends over 15 amino acids.